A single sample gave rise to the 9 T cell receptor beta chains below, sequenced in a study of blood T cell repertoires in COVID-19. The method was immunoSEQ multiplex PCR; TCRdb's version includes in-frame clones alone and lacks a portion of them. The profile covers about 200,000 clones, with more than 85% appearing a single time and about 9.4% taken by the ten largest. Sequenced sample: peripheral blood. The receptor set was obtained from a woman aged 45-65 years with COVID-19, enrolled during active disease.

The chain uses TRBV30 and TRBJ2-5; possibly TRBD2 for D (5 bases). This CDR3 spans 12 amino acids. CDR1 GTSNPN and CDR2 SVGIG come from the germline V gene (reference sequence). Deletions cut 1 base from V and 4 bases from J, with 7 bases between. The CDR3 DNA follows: TGTGCCTGGAGTGCGAGGGCAGAGACCCAGTACTTC. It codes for CAWSARAETQYF.

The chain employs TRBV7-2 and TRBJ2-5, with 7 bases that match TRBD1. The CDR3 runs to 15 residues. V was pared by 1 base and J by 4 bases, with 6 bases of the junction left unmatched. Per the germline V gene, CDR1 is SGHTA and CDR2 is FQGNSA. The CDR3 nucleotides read TGTGCCAGCAGCTTAGGCCAGGGGGTCACAGAGACCCAGTACTTC. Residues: CASSLGQGVTETQYF.

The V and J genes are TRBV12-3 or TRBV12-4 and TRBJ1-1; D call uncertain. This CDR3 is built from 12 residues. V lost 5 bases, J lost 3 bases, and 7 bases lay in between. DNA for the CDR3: TGTGCCAGCAGTCTTATTTACACTGAAGCTTTCTTT. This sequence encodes CASSLIYTEAFF.

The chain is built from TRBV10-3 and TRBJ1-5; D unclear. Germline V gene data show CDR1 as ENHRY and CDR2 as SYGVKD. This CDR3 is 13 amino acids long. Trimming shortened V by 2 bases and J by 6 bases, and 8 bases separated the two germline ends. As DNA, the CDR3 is TGTGCCATCAGTGAGGAGGGAAGTCAGCCCCAGCATTTT. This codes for CAISEEGSQPQHF.

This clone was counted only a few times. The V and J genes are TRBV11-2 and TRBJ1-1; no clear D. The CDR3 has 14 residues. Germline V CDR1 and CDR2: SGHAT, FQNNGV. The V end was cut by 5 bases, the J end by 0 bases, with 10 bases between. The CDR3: CASSLLRMNTEAFF. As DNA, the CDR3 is TGTGCCAGCAGCCTCCTCAGAATGAACACTGAAGCTTTCTTT.

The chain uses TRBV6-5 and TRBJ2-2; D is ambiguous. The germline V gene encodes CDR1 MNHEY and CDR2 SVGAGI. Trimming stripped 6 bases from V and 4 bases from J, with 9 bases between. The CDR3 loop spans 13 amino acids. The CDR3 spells CASSKTATGELFF. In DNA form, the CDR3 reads TGTGCCAGCAGCAAAACAGCCACCGGGGAGCTGTTTTTT.

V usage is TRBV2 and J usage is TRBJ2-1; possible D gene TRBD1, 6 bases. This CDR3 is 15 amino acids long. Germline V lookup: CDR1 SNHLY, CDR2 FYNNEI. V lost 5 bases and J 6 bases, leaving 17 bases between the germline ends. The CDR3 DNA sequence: TGTGCCAGCAGTCGGGAAAAACTAGGGGGCAATGAGCAGTTCTTC. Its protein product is CASSREKLGGNEQFF.

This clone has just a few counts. CDR3 in amino acids: CASSTSGGAQETQYF. Written as DNA, the CDR3 is TGTGCCAGTAGTACTAGCGGGGGGGCACAAGAGACCCAGTACTTC. This chain connects TRBV19 to TRBJ2-5, with 12 bases that match TRBD2. Losses at the gene ends were 4 bases for V and 2 bases for J; bases not matched to a gene: 2. Germline V lookup: CDR1 LNHDA, CDR2 SQIVND (reference sequence). There are 15 residues in the CDR3.

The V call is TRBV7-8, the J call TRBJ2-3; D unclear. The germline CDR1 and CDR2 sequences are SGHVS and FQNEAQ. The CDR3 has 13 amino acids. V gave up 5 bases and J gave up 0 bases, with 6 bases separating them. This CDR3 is CASSRPSTDTQYF. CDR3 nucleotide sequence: TGTGCCAGCAGCCGTCCAAGCACAGATACGCAGTATTTT.